The next 3 T cell receptor beta chains were all read from a single sample in a study of beta chain features in type 1 diabetes. Sequencing targeted expressed TCRB transcripts, as all isolated RNA had been reverse transcribed. Data came from immunoSEQ multiplex PCR; TCRdb stores just in-frame clones and leaves some out. The profile shows fewer than 350,000 clones, around 20% of them singletons. The sample consisted of naive CD4+ T cells from blood. The source of these receptors is a woman aged 18-29 years in good health.

V gene TRBV7-9 combines with J gene TRBJ2-3, with D perhaps matching TRBD2 (6 bases). Trimming took 4 bases from V and 3 from J, leaving 14 bases between them. There are 15 residues in the CDR3. Germline V gene sequence: CDR1 SEHNR, CDR2 FQNEAQ (reference sequence). For the CDR3, the DNA is TGTGCCAGCAGCTACCCGACCGCGGGGACAGATACGCAGTATTTT. Translation gives CASSYPTAGTDTQYF.

The genes are TRBV30 and TRBJ1-1; D gene unclear. CDR1 is GTSNPN and CDR2 is SVGIG in the germline V gene (reference sequence). Trimming removed 2 bases from V and 4 bases from J, with 5 bases in between. This CDR3 is 11 amino acids long. As DNA, the CDR3 is TGTGCCTGGAGTCACTTCACTGAAGCTTTCTTT. This codes for CAWSHFTEAFF.

This clone was recorded a few times. The chain links TRBV7-9 to TRBJ1-1, with TRBD1 matching over 11 bases. Germline V gene sequence: CDR1 SEHNR, CDR2 FQNEAQ (reference sequence). V lost 3 bases, J lost 4 bases, and 1 base stayed unmatched. The CDR3 is 14 residues long. The CDR3: CASSFGTGGTEAFF. The CDR3 DNA follows: TGTGCCAGCAGCTTCGGGACAGGGGGCACTGAAGCTTTCTTT.